The 16 T cell receptor beta chains given below trace back to one sample, sequenced in a study of immune heterogeneity within non-small cell lung tumors. Bulk tumor genomic DNA constituted the template, at 550 to 750 ng per sample. Surgery yielded several widely spaced biopsies per primary tumor. The study cohort was described as untreated, and its members had newly diagnosed non-small cell lung cancer. They went on to have curative surgery. A first 10-cycle multiplex round used 32 V-gene and 13 J-gene primers on TCR beta CDR3. TCRdb re-called the multiplex PCR reads with MiXCR, one entry per CDR3 protein. Of thousands of distinct CDR3 sequences listed, 20% to 25% are singletons. Sequencing input: lung tumor tissue. The receptors originated from a man in his fifties or sixties with non-small cell lung cancer.

This clonotype counts as medium-sized. The V gene is TRBV12-3 or TRBV12-4, the J gene TRBJ2-3; D may be TRBD1 (5 bases). V dropped 5 bases and J dropped 1 base, with 16 bases sitting between them. The CDR3 is made up of 16 amino acids. The CDR3 spells CASSPPWGQGTDTQYF. The CDR3 bases are TGTGCCAGCAGTCCCCCGTGGGGCCAAGGCACAGATACGCAGTATTTT.

This clonotype ranks as medium-sized. The CDR3 does not close with the conserved phenylalanine or tryptophan, likely indicating a read error. The DNA is omitted, as the CDR3 cannot be located on it reliably, and the CDR3 follows TCRdb's listing. The chain is built from TRBV18 and TRBJ1-4; no DNA check was done on the table's D call, TRBD1. From its first to its last residue, the CDR3 has 12 amino acids. From germline, CDR1 is KGHSH and CDR2 LQKENI. This CDR3 reads CASSPSTGPIFL.

This clonotype is termed medium-sized (0.01 to 0.1%). V and J are TRBV20-1 and TRBJ2-1, with 9 nucleotides matching TRBD2. V dropped 8 bases and J dropped 5; count of bases not matched to a gene: 13. This CDR3 spans 15 amino acids. CDR1 and CDR2 (germline): DFQATT, SNEGSKA (reference sequence). CDR3 bases: TGCAGTCTCGCTAGCGGGGAAAGGGGGGACAATGAGCAGTTCTTC. As protein: CSLASGERGDNEQFF.

This clonotype was detected ten times or more. The chain couples TRBV3-1 to TRBJ2-5; D ambiguous. The V and J ends lost 2 bases and 0 bases respectively, with 4 bases between them. The CDR3 length is 13 residues. CDR1 and CDR2 (germline): LGHDT, YNNKEL (reference sequence). CDR3 residues: CASSQYNQETQYF. The DNA of the CDR3 is TGTGCCAGCAGCCAATACAACCAAGAGACCCAGTACTTC.

Comments on this clonotype: A much larger clone lies one base from this, so it may be a read error. This chain uses TRBV14 with TRBJ2-5; D possibly corresponds to TRBD1 (6 bases). Germline CDR1 SGHDN, CDR2 FVKESK. CDR3 length equals 14 residues. Deletions cut 8 bases from V and 10 bases from J, with 23 bases between. DNA of the CDR3: TGTGCCAGCCGACTGTCCGGGACACAGGGAAGCCAGTACTTC. Translating it yields CASRLSGTQGSQYF.

As to this clonotype: The junction shows a germline mismatch at one end, possibly a read error. The J gene is TRBJ2-7, the V gene TRBV5-4; 9 bases are shared with TRBD1. CDR1 is SGHNT, CDR2 YYREEE, per germline (reference sequence). The CDR3 has 16 residues. The CDR3 DNA follows: TGTGCCAGCATCTTGAATTTTAAGGACAGGGGCTACGAGCAGTACTTC. This codes for CASILNFKDRGYEQYF.

This clonotype is medium-sized (0.01 to 0.1%). The genes are TRBV9 and TRBJ2-7, with D unresolved. V lost 1 base and J lost 2, with 13 bases in between. The CDR3 consists of 15 residues. Germline V gives CDR1 SGDLS, CDR2 YYNGEE. The CDR3 nucleotides read TGTGCCAGCAGCGTATCTACGGATTTCCCCTACGAGCAGTACTTC. This codes for CASSVSTDFPYEQYF. The variable domain in full, completed from reference TRBV9 and TRBJ2-7, reads DSGVTQTPKHLITATGQRVTLRCSPRSGDLSVYWYQQSLDQGLQFLIQYYNGEERAKGNILERFSAQQFPDLHSELNLSSLELGDSALYFCASSVSTDFPYEQYFGPGTRLTVT.

In the case of this clonotype: With a much larger clone just one base away, this may be a read error. The rearrangement uses TRBV27 and TRBJ2-2, with 8 bases identical to TRBD1. The CDR3 has 15 amino acids. Trimming took 5 bases from V and 6 from J; bases not matched to a gene: 8. Per the germline V gene, CDR1 is MNHEY and CDR2 is SMNVEV (reference sequence). The CDR3 spells CASSPRYRGAGELFF. The CDR3 DNA follows: TGTGCCAGCAGTCCCCGATACAGGGGGGCCGGGGAGCTGTTTTTT.

This clonotype was detected ten times or more. This chain links TRBV4-1 with TRBJ2-7; no reliable D call. Germline lookup yields CDR1 MGHRA and CDR2 YSYEKL. This CDR3 comprises 13 residues. The ends were cut back, 0 bases at V and 7 bases at J, with 10 bases in the middle. CDR3 DNA: TGCGCCAGCAGCCAAGATCTGTGGGTGGAGCAGTACTTC. It specifies CASSQDLWVEQYF.

Regarding this clonotype: This may arise from a read error, as a much more abundant clone is one base away. This sequence joins TRBV27 and TRBJ2-5; perhaps TRBD2 as D (6 bases). Trimming took 2 bases from V and 4 from J, leaving 8 bases between them. The CDR3 spans 13 residues. The germline V gene encodes CDR1 MNHEY and CDR2 SMNVEV (reference sequence). CDR3 amino acids: CASSLPGGETQYF. The CDR3 nucleotides are TGTGCCAGCAGTTTACCCGGGGGAGAGACCCAGTACTTC.

Only one count was recorded for this clonotype. Its ends do not fully match the called genes, so a read error is possible. The chain links TRBV7-9 to TRBJ2-3, with 13 bases that match TRBD2. CDR1 is SEHNR and CDR2 is FQNEAQ in the germline V gene (reference sequence). The length of the CDR3 is 16 residues. CDR3 DNA: TGTGCCATCAGCCCCGGGACTAGCGGGATCCCAGATACGCAGTATTTT. Translated, it gives CAISPGTSGIPDTQYF.

By proportion, this clonotype is medium-sized. This chain joins TRBV5-1 and TRBJ1-2; D is uncertain. Germline CDR1 is SGHRS and CDR2 is YFSETQ. V lost 5 bases to trimming and J lost 0 bases, with 11 bases between them. CDR3 length: 14 amino acids. The DNA of the CDR3 is TGCGCCAGCAGGGACTCCGTAGCTAACTATGGCTACACCTTC. Its translation: CASRDSVANYGYTF.

Relative to its sample, this clonotype is medium-sized (0.01 to 0.1%). The chain employs TRBV6-1 and TRBJ2-3; TRBD2 matches at 9 bases. The V segment lost 7 bases and the J segment 2 bases; nucleotides outside the gene matches: 7. CDR3 size: 15 residues. Per germline, CDR1 MNHNS and CDR2 SASEGT. CDR3 sequence: CASTAGGGSTDTQYF. CDR3 in DNA: TGTGCCAGCACCGCGGGGGGGGGTTCCACAGATACGCAGTATTTT.

On this clonotype itself: With a much larger clone just one base away, this may be a read error. This sequence joins TRBV3-1 and TRBJ2-3, with D maybe TRBD2 (5 bases). The germline CDR1 and CDR2 sequences are LGHDT and YNNKEL (reference sequence). CDR3 size: 13 residues. Trimming took off 1 base at V and 8 bases at J, with 10 bases between the two ends. The CDR3 DNA sequence: TGTGCCAGCAGCCAAGGGAGCGGAGGTACGCAGTATTTT. As protein: CASSQGSGGTQYF.

This clonotype appeared a few times. In nucleotides, the CDR3 is TGTGCCAGCAGCTTCGTGGGTTCCGAGCAGTACTTC. Protein product: CASSFVGSEQYF. The chain joins TRBV7-2 to TRBJ2-7; D not certain. There are 12 residues in the CDR3. Looked up from germline, CDR1 is SGHTA and CDR2 is FQGNSA. Trimming stripped 3 bases from V and 6 bases from J, with 9 bases between.

There are a few counts of this clonotype. This chain joins TRBV10-2 and TRBJ2-2; tentatively, D is TRBD1 (9 bases). This CDR3 comprises 18 residues. With 6 bases removed from V and 6 bases from J, the gap between germline ends came to 26 bases. Germline CDR1 WSHSY, CDR2 SAAADI. The chain's CDR3 is CASRPGTGIPGGPGELFF. CDR3 nucleotides: TGCGCCAGCAGACCCGGGACAGGGATACCGGGAGGGCCCGGGGAGCTGTTTTTT.